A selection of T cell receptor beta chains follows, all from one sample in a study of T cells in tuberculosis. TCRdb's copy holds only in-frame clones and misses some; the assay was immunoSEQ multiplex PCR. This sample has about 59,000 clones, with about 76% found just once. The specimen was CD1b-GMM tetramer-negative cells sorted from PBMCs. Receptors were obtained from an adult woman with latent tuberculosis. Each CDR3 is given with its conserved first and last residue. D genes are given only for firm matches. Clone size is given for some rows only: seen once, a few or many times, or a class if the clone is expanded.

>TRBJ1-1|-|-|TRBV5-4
CASSWGGNTEAFF
TGTGCCAGCAGCTGGGGAGGGAACACTGAAGCTTTCTTT
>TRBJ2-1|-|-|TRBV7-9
CASSSPTGITEQFF
TGTGCCAGCAGCTCCCCCACAGGGATCACTGAGCAGTTCTTC
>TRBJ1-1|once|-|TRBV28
CASSLYGGTGGTEAFF
TGTGCCAGCAGTTTATATGGGGGGACCGGAGGGACTGAAGCTTTCTTT
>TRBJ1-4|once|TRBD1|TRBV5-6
CASSSGDSDNEKLFF
TGTGCCAGCAGTTCCGGGGACAGTGATAATGAAAAACTGTTTTTT
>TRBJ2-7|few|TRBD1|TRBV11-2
CASSQGQEYFYEQYF
TGTGCCAGCAGCCAGGGACAGGAATATTTCTACGAGCAGTACTTC
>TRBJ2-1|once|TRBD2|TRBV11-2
CASSSLGGAHGEQFF
TGTGCCAGCAGCTCCCTCGGGGGGGCCCATGGTGAGCAGTTCTTC
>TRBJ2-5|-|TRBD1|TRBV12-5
CASATPQRTGRETQYF
TGTGCTAGTGCCACGCCACAACGGACAGGGCGAGAGACCCAGTACTTC
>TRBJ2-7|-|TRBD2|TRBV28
CASSRFGSGAPYEQYF
TGTGCCAGCAGCCGGTTTGGTAGCGGGGCCCCCTACGAGCAGTACTTC
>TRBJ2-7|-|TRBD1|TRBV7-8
CASSSRWTGPRDEQYF
TGTGCCAGCAGTTCACGCTGGACAGGCCCCCGGGACGAGCAGTACTTC
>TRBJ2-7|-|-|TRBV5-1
CASSLGTPSYEQYF
TGCGCCAGCAGCTTAGGGACACCCTCCTACGAGCAGTACTTC
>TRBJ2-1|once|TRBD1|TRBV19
CASSIGQGKGDNEQFF
TGTGCCAGTAGTATCGGACAGGGAAAAGGCGACAATGAGCAGTTCTTC
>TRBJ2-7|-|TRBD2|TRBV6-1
CASRTPGLLSYEQYF
TGTGCCAGCAGGACCCCGGGACTACTTTCCTACGAGCAGTACTTC
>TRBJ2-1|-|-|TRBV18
CASSPEREQFF
TGTGCCAGCTCACCAGAGCGAGAGCAGTTCTTC
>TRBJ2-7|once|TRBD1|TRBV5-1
CASSLEGTGGNEQYF
TGCGCCAGCAGCTTAGAGGGGACAGGGGGAAACGAGCAGTACTTC
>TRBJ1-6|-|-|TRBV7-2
CASSLGAGNNSPLHF
TGTGCCAGCAGCTTAGGGGCAGGGAATAATTCACCCCTCCACTTT
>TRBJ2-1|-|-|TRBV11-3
CASSARRGSEQFF
TGTGCCAGCAGCGCCAGACGGGGAAGTGAGCAGTTCTTC
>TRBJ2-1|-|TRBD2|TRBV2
CASSEWTSGGHNEQFF
TGTGCCAGCAGTGAATGGACTAGCGGGGGTCACAATGAGCAGTTCTTC
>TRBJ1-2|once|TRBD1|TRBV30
CAWRGTGEYGYTF
TGTGCCTGGAGAGGAACAGGGGAGTATGGCTACACCTTC
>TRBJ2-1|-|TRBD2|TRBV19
CASSIAGGSYNEQFF
TGTGCCAGTAGTATAGCGGGAGGTTCCTACAATGAGCAGTTCTTC
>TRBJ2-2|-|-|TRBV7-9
CASSSNNRSLNTGELFF
TGTGCCAGCAGCTCGAATAACAGGAGCCTGAACACCGGGGAGCTGTTTTTT
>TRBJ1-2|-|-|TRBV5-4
CASSLVGGVGNGYTF
TGTGCCAGCAGCTTGGTAGGAGGAGTGGGGAATGGCTACACCTTC
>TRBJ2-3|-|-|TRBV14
CASSQDPPLHRYTDTQYF
TGTGCCAGCAGCCAAGATCCCCCACTCCACCGTTACACAGATACGCAGTATTTT
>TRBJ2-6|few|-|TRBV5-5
CASSLSVGGSSGANVLTF
TGTGCCAGCAGCTTGTCGGTGGGAGGCTCCTCTGGGGCCAACGTCCTGACTTTC
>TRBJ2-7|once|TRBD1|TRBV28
CASSLAQGAQIEQYF
TGCGCCAGCAGTTTAGCGCAGGGGGCGCAAATCGAGCAGTACTTC
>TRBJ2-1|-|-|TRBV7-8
CASSLAATYNEQFF
TGTGCCAGCAGTTTAGCGGCCACCTACAATGAGCAGTTCTTC
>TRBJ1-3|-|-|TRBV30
CAWSGTGRGSGNTIYF
TGTGCCTGGAGTGGAACCGGTCGGGGCTCTGGAAACACCATATATTTT
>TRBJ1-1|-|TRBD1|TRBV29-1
CSSPGTGSSTEAFF
TGCAGCTCACCCGGGACAGGGTCGAGCACTGAAGCTTTCTTT
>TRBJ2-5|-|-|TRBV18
CASSPPRQRREETQYF
TGTGCCAGCTCACCACCCCGACAGCGAAGGGAAGAGACCCAGTACTTC
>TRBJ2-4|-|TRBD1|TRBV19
CASSSHPGQGAKNIQYF
TGTGCCAGTAGTTCCCACCCGGGACAGGGAGCCAAAAACATTCAGTACTTC
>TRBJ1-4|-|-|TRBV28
CASSLGGDEKLFF
TGTGCCAGCAGTTTGGGAGGGGATGAAAAACTGTTTTTT
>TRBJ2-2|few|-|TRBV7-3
CASSLSRAGANTGELFF
TGTGCCAGCAGCTTAAGTCGGGCAGGGGCGAACACCGGGGAGCTGTTTTTT
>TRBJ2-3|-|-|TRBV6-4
CASSGQPGDTQYF
TGTGCCAGCAGCGGACAGCCAGGGGATACGCAGTATTTT
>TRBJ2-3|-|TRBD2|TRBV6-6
CASTPGGGGRDTQYF
TGTGCCAGCACACCCGGGGGGGGTGGAAGGGATACGCAGTATTTT
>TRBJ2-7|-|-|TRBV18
CASSPTGLGYEQYF
TGTGCCAGCTCACCCACAGGGTTGGGTTACGAGCAGTACTTC
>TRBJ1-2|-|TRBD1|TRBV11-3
CASSANTGTGYGYTF
TGTGCCAGCAGCGCAAACACCGGGACAGGATATGGCTACACCTTC
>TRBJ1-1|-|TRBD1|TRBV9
CASSVGRDSYTEAFF
TGTGCCAGCAGCGTAGGGCGGGACAGTTATACTGAAGCTTTCTTT
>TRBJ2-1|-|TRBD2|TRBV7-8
CASSQTSGFSYNEQFF
TGTGCCAGCAGCCAGACTAGCGGGTTCTCCTACAATGAGCAGTTCTTC
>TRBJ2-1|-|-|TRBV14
CASSHVWQGGKDEQFF
TGTGCCAGCAGCCACGTTTGGCAGGGTGGTAAGGATGAGCAGTTCTTC
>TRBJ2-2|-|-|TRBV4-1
CASSDRGNTGELFF
TGCGCCAGCTCCGACCGGGGGAACACCGGGGAGCTGTTTTTT
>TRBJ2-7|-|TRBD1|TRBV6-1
CATTTGPFSSYEQYF
TGTGCCACAACGACAGGGCCATTCTCCTCCTACGAGCAGTACTTC
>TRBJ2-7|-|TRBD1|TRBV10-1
CATEDRGTYEQYF
TGCGCCACGGAAGACAGGGGGACCTACGAGCAGTACTTC
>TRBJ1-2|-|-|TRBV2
CASSGAQGFGGYTF
TGTGCCAGCAGTGGGGCCCAGGGCTTCGGAGGCTACACCTTC
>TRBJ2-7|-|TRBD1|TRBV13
CASSFGQGYEQYF
TGTGCCAGCAGCTTTGGACAGGGCTACGAGCAGTACTTC
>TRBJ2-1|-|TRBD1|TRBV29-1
CSGHRGDEQFF
TGCAGCGGACACAGGGGGGATGAGCAGTTCTTC
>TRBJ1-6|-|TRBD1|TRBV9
CASSVVPPDRDSNSPLHF
TGTGCCAGCAGCGTAGTCCCACCGGACAGGGATAGTAATTCACCCCTCCACTTT
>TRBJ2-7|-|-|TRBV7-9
CASSLSPTLGGEQYF
TGTGCCAGCAGCTTATCCCCGACCCTCGGAGGCGAGCAGTACTTC
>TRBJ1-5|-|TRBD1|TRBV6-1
CASSEALGGTGNQPQHF
TGTGCCAGCAGTGAAGCTCTTGGGGGGACAGGGAATCAGCCCCAGCATTTT
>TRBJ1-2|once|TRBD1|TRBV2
CASRSGTGGYGYTF
TGTGCCAGCAGGTCCGGGACAGGGGGCTATGGCTACACCTTC
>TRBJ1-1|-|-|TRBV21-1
CASRDRAGTEAFF
TGTGCCAGCAGGGACAGGGCCGGGACTGAAGCTTTCTTT
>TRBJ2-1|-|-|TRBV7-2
CASRRPGSDQFF
TGTGCCAGCAGACGACCGGGATCAGATCAGTTCTTC
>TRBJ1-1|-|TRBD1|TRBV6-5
CASIYYRGTNTEAFF
TGTGCCAGCATTTACTACAGGGGGACGAACACTGAAGCTTTCTTT
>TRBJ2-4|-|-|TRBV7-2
CASSRSSGENIQYF
TGTGCCAGCAGCCGATCCTCGGGGGAGAACATTCAGTACTTC
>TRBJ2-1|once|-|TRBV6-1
CASNEPGGSSYNEQFF
TGTGCCAGCAATGAACCAGGAGGGAGCTCCTACAATGAGCAGTTCTTC
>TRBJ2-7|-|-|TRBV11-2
CASSLTQSTYEQYF
TGTGCCAGCAGCCTAACCCAAAGTACCTACGAGCAGTACTTC
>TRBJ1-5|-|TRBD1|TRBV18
CASSTDRAAQHF
TGTGCCAGCTCAACGGACAGGGCAGCCCAGCATTTT